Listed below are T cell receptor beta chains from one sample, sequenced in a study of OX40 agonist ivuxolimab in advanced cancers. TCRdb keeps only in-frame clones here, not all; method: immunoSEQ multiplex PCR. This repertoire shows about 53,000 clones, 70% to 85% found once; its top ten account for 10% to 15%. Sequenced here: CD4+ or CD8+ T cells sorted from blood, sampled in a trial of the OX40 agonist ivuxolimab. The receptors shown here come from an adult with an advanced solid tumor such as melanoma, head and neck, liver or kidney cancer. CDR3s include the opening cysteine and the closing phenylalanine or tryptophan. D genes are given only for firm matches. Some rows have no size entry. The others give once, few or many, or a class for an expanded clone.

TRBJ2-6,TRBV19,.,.,TGTGCCAGTATACTAAGCTCTGGGGCCAACGTCCTGACTTTC,CASILSSGANVLTF
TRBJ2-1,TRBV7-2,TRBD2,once,TGTGCCAGCAGCTCCCTTGATCGGGAGGGCGAGCAGTTCTTC,CASSSLDREGEQFF
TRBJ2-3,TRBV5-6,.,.,TGTGCCAGCAGCTTCTACAGCACAGATACGCAGTATTTT,CASSFYSTDTQYF
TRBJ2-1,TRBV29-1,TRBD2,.,TGCAGCGGGACCGGGACTAGCGGCTACAATGAGCAGTTCTTC,CSGTGTSGYNEQFF
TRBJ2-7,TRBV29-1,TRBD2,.,TGCAGCGTGATAGCGGGAGGGCCATACGAGCAGTACTTC,CSVIAGGPYEQYF
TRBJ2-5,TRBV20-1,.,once,TGCAGTGCTAGCAAAGAGACCCAGTACTTC,CSASKETQYF
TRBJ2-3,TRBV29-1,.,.,TGCAGCGTGTTTGCTAGTTCGACAGATACGCAGTATTTT,CSVFASSTDTQYF
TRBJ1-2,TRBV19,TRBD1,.,TGTGCCAGTAGCCGGGGACAGGGAGAGTATGGCTACACCTTC,CASSRGQGEYGYTF
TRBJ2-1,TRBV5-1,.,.,TGCGCCAGCAGCTTGTCGCCTGGTACTCGGAATGAGCAGTTCTTC,CASSLSPGTRNEQFF
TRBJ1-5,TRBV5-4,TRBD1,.,TGTGCCAGCAGCAGGGACAGGGATCAGCCCCAGCATTTT,CASSRDRDQPQHF
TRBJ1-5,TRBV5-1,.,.,TGCGCCAGCAGCTTGGATTTTGGGGAAAATCAGCCCCAGCATTTT,CASSLDFGENQPQHF
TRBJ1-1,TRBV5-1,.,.,TGCGCCGGCAGCTTGGGACACTTGAACACTGAAGCTTTCTTT,CAGSLGHLNTEAFF
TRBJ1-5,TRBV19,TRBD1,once,TGTGCCAGTAGTGAACAGGGGGCTGCTGGCAATCAGCCCCAGCATTTT,CASSEQGAAGNQPQHF
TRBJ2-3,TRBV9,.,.,TGTGCCAGCAGCGTAGCTGGAGGGGCCACAGATACGCAGTATTTT,CASSVAGGATDTQYF
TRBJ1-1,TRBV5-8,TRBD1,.,TGTGCCAGCGCTCTCAAGGGGGCTTTGAACACTGAAGCTTTCTTT,CASALKGALNTEAFF
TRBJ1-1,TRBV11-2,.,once,TGTGCCAGCAGCCGTCGGCAAAGGAACACTGAAGCTTTCTTT,CASSRRQRNTEAFF
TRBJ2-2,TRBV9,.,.,TGTGCCAGCAGCGTCGGACCCGGGCGTCCCGGGGAGCTGTTTTTT,CASSVGPGRPGELFF
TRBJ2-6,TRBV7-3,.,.,TGTGCCAGCAGCCTAAGAGGGGAGGCCGGGGCCAACGTCCTGACTTTC,CASSLRGEAGANVLTF
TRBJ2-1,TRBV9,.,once,TGTGCCAGCAGCGTAGTGTGGGGCTCCTACAATGAGCAGTTCTTC,CASSVVWGSYNEQFF
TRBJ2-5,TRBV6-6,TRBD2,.,TGTGCCAGCAAGGGGCGGGCTAGCGGGAGAATAGAGACCCAGTACTTC,CASKGRASGRIETQYF
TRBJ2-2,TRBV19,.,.,TGTGCCAGTAGGGAAGGAAATACGAACACCGGGGAGCTGTTTTTT,CASREGNTNTGELFF
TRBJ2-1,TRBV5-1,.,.,TGCGCCAGCACTTATGGGCAAGGTGAGCAGTTCTTC,CASTYGQGEQFF
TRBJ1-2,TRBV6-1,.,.,TGTGCCAGCAGTGCCCCGGGGAGGGATGCCTATGGCTACACCTTC,CASSAPGRDAYGYTF
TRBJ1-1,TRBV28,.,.,TGTGCCAGCAGTTTAGTGCGCACTGAAGCTTTCTTT,CASSLVRTEAFF
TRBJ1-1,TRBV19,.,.,TGTGCCAGTAACTCCCCGGGGGTGGACACTGAAGCTTTCTTT,CASNSPGVDTEAFF
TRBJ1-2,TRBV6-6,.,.,TGTGCCAGCAGCCTCGGGGGGGACTATGGCTACACCTTC,CASSLGGDYGYTF
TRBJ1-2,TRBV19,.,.,TGTGCCAGTAGTATAAGCTCCGACGGCTACACCTTC,CASSISSDGYTF
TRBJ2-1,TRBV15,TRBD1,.,TGTGCCACCAGCAGAGGGACAGGGGGCCCCCTCAATGAGCAGTTCTTC,CATSRGTGGPLNEQFF
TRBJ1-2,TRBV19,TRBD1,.,TGTGCCAGTGCTCCGGGACAGGGGGCATTATATGGCTACACCTTC,CASAPGQGALYGYTF
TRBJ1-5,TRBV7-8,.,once,TGTGCCAGCAGCCTGGTGGGGGGGGGACAGCCCCAGCATTTT,CASSLVGGGQPQHF
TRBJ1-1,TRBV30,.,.,TGTGCCTGCGCCACGGACTACACTGAAGCTTTCTTT,CACATDYTEAFF
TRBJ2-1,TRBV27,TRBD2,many,TGTGCCAGCAGCCATAGCGGGAGCTCCTACAATGAGCAGTTCTTC,CASSHSGSSYNEQFF
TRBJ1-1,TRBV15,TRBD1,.,TGTGCCACCAGCAGAAGGGGGCGAGGGGGGAACACTGAAGCTTTCTTT,CATSRRGRGGNTEAFF
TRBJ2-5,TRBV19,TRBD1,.,TGTGCCAGTAGTCGCGGACAGGGTGGAGAGACCCAGTACTTC,CASSRGQGGETQYF
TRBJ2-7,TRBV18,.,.,TGTGCCAGCTCACCAAATTACGAGCAGTACTTC,CASSPNYEQYF
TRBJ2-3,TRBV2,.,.,TGTGCCAGCCTGTTTGGGCTAGCTTCTGCCGATACGCAGTATTTT,CASLFGLASADTQYF
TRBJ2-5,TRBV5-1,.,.,TGCGCCAGCAGCGGGGGGACCTCCAAAGAGACCCAGTACTTC,CASSGGTSKETQYF
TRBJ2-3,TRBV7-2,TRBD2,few,TGTGCCAGCAGCTTATATCGGTCCGGCGGGAGGGCTGGCACAGATACGCAGTATTTT,CASSLYRSGGRAGTDTQYF
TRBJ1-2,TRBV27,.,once,TGTGCCACCAGAGGCAGGGGCCCTTTTGGTGGCTACACCTTC,CATRGRGPFGGYTF
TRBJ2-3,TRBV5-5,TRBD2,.,TGTGCCAGCAGCTGGAGAGCGGGAGGTGATACGCAGTATTTT,CASSWRAGGDTQYF
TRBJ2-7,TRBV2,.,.,TGTGCCAGCAGCGACGGGCTCTACGAGCAGTACTTC,CASSDGLYEQYF
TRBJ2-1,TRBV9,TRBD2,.,TGTGCCAGCAGCGTAGACCTATTAGCGGGTGACAATGAGCAGTTCTTC,CASSVDLLAGDNEQFF
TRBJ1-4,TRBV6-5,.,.,TGTGCCAGCACCCGACAACCCAATGAAAAACTGTTTTTT,CASTRQPNEKLFF